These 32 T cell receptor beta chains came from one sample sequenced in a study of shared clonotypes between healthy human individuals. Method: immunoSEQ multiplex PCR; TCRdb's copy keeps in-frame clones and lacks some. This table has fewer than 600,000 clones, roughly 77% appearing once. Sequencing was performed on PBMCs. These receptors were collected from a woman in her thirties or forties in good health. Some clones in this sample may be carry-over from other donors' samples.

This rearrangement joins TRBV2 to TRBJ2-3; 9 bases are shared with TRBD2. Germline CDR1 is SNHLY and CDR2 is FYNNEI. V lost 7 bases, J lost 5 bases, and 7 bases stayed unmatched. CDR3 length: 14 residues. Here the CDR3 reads CASTGGRAGDTQYF. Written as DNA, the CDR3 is TGTGCCAGCACGGGCGGGAGGGCCGGAGATACGCAGTATTTT.

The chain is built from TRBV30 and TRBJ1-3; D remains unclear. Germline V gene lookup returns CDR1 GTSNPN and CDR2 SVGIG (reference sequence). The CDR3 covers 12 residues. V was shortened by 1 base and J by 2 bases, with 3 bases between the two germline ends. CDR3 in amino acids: CAWSGTGNTIYF. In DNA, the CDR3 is TGTGCCTGGAGTGGGACTGGAAACACCATATATTTT.

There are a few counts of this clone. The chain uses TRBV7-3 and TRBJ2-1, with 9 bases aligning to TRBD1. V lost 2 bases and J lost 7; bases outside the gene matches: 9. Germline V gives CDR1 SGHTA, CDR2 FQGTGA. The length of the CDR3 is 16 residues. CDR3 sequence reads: CASSLANAGTGNEQFF. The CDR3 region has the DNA TGTGCCAGCAGCTTAGCCAACGCCGGGACAGGGAATGAGCAGTTCTTC.

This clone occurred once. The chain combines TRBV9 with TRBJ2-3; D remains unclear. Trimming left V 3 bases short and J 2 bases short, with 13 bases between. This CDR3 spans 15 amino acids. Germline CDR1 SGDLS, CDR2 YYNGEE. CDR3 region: CASSAGLSNTDTQYF. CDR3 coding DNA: TGTGCCAGCAGCGCGGGCCTCTCCAACACAGATACGCAGTATTTT.

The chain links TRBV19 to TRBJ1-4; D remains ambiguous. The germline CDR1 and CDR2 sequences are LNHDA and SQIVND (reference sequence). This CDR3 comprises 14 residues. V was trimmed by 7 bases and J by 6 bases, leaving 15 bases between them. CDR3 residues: CASKGRAQDEKLFF. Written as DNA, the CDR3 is TGTGCCAGTAAGGGAAGGGCTCAGGATGAAAAACTGTTTTTT.

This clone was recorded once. The DNA of the CDR3 is TGTGCCAGCAGTTTGAGGGGCAGGGTCCCCGCCGGGGAGCTGTTTTTT. Translated: CASSLRGRVPAGELFF. The V call is TRBV28, the J call TRBJ2-2, with D perhaps given as TRBD1 or TRBD2 (5 bases each). The CDR3 runs to 16 residues. Trimming removed 3 bases from V and 6 bases from J, with 17 bases in between. CDR1 and CDR2 (germline): MDHEN, SYDVKM.

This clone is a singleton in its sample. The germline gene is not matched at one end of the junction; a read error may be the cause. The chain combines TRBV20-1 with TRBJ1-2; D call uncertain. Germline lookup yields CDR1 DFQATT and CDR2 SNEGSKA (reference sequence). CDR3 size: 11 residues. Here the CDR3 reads CSAGETLGYTF. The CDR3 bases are TGCAGTGCTGGAGAGACGTTAGGCTACACCTTC.

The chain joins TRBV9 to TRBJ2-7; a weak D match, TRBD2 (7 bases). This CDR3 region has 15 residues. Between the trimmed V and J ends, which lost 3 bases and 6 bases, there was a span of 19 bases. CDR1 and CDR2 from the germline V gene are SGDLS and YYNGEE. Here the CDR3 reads CASSASGTGGREQYF. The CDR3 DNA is TGTGCCAGCAGCGCATCCGGGACCGGGGGGCGCGAGCAGTACTTC.

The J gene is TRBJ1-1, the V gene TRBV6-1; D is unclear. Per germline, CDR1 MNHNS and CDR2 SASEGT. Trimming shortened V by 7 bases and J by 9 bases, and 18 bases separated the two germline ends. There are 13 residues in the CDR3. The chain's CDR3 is CASKDLGQTQAFF. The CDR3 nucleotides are TGTGCCAGCAAGGACTTAGGCCAGACCCAAGCTTTCTTT.

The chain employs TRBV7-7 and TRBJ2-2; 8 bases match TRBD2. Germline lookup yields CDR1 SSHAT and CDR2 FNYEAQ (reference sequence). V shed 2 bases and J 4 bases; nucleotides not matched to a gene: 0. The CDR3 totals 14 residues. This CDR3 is CASSLTSGTGELFF. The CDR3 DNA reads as TGTGCCAGCAGCTTAACTAGCGGCACCGGGGAGCTGTTTTTT.

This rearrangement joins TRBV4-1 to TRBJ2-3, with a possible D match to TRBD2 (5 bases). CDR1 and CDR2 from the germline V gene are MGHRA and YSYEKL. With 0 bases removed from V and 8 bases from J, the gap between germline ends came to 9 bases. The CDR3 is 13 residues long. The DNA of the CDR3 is TGCGCCAGCAGCCAAGACGTCGAGGGTACGCAGTATTTT. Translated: CASSQDVEGTQYF.

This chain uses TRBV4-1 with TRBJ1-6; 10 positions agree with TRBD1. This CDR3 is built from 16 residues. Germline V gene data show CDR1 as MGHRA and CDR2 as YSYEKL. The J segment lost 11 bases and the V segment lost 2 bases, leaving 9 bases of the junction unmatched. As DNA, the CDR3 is TGCGCCAGCAGCCAATACGACCGGGACAGGGGTCCACCCCTCCACTTT. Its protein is CASSQYDRDRGPPLHF.

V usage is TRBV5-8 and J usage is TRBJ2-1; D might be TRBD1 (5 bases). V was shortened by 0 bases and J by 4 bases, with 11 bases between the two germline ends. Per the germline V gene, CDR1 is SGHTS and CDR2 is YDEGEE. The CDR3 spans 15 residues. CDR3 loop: CASSLVPDKYNEQFF. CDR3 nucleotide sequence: TGTGCCAGCAGCTTGGTCCCGGACAAATACAATGAGCAGTTCTTC.

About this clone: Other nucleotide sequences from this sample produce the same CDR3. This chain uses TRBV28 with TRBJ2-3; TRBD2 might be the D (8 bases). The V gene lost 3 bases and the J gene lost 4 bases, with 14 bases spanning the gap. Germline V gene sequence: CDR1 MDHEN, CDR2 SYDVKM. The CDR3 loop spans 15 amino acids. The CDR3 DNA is TGTGCCAGCAGTTTTACCGGGAGGGGGCCAGATACGCAGTATTTT. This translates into CASSFTGRGPDTQYF.

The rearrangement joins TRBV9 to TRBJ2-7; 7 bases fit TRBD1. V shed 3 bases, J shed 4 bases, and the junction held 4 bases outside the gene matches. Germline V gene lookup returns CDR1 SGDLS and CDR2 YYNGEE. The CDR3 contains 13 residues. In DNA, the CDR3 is TGTGCCAGCAGCGAGACAGGGTTATACGAGCAGTACTTC. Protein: CASSETGLYEQYF.

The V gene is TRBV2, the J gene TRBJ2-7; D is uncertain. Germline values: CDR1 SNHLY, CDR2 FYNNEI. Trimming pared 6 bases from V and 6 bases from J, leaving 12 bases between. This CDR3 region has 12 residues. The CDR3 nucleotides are TGTGCCAGCAGAGGGCAGCTCCGCGAGCAGTACTTC. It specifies CASRGQLREQYF.

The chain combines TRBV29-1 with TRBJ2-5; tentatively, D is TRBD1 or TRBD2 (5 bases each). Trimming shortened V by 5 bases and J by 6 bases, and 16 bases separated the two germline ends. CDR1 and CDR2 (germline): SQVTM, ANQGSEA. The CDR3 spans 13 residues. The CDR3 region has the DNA TGCAGCGTTCGCCCTCGGGGCTTACAGACCCAGTACTTC. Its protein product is CSVRPRGLQTQYF.

CDR3 region: CASSRPTSGDNNEQFF. DNA for the CDR3: TGCGCCAGCAGCCGACCAACTAGCGGGGACAACAATGAGCAGTTCTTC. The rearrangement joins TRBV4-1 to TRBJ2-1, with 10 positions matching TRBD2. The trim removed 4 bases at V and 5 bases at J, leaving 8 bases unmatched. This CDR3 contains 16 residues. CDR1 is MGHRA and CDR2 is YSYEKL in the germline V gene.

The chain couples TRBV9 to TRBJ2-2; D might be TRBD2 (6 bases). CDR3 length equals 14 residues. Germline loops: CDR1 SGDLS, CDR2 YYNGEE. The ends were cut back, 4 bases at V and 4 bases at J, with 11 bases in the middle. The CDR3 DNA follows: TGTGCCAGCAGCCAGGGACTCCTCACCGGGGAGCTGTTTTTT. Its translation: CASSQGLLTGELFF.

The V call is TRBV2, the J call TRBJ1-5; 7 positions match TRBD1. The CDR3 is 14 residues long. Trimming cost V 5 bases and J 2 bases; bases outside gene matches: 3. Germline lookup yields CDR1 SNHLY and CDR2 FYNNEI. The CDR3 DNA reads TGTGCCAGCAGTATCGGACAGGGCAATCAGCCCCAGCATTTT. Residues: CASSIGQGNQPQHF.

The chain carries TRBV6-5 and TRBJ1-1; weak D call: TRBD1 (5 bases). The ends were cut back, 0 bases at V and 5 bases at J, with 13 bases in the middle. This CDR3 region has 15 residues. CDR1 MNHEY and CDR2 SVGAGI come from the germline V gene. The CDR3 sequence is CASSYSGRARTEAFF. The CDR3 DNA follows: TGTGCCAGCAGTTACTCGGGCAGGGCGAGGACTGAAGCTTTCTTT.

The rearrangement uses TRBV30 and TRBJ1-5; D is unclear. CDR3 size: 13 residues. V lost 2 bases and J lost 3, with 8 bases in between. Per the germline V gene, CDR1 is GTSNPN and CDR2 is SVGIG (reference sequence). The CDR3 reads CAWSMEINQPQHF. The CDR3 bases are TGTGCCTGGAGTATGGAGATCAATCAGCCCCAGCATTTT. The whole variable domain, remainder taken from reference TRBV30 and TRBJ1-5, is SQTIHQWPATLVQPVGSPLSLECTVEGTSNPNLYWYRQAAGRGLQLLFYSVGIGQISSEVPQNLSASRPQDRQFILSSKKLLLSDSGFYLCAWSMEINQPQHFGDGTRLSIL.

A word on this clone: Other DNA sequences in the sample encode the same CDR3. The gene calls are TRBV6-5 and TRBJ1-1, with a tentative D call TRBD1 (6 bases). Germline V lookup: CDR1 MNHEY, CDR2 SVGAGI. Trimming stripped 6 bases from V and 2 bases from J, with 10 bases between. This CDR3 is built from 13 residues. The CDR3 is CASRRQANTEAFF. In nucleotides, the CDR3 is TGTGCCAGCAGAAGACAGGCCAACACTGAAGCTTTCTTT.

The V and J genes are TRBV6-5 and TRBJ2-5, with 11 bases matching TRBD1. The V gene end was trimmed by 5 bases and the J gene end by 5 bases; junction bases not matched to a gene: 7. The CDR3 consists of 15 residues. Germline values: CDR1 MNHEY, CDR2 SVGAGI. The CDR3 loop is CASSLGQGAWETQYF. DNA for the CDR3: TGTGCCAGCAGTCTAGGACAGGGGGCATGGGAGACCCAGTACTTC.

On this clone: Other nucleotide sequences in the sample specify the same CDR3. CDR3 amino acids: CASSPDRGRGETQYF. For the CDR3, the DNA is TGTGCCAGCAGCCCCGACAGGGGGCGTGGAGAGACCCAGTACTTC. J is TRBJ2-5 and V is TRBV6-5; 10 nucleotides agree with TRBD1. With 6 bases clipped from V and 4 bases from J, the junction kept 8 bases outside the gene matches. In germline, CDR1 is MNHEY, CDR2 SVGAGI. The CDR3 is made up of 15 amino acids.

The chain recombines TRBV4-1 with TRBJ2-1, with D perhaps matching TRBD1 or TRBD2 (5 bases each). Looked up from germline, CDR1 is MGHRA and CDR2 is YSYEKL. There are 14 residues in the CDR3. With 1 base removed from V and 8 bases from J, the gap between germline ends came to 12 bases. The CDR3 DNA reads TGCGCCAGCAGCCAAGGGGTGGGACGCTATGAGCAGTTCTTC. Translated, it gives CASSQGVGRYEQFF.

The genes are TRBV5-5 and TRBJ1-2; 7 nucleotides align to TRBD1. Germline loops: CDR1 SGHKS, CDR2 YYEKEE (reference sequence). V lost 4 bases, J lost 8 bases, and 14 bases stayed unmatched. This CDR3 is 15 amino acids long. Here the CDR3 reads CASSAPGQISRGYTF. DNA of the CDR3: TGTGCCAGCAGCGCACCGGGACAGATAAGTAGAGGCTACACCTTC.

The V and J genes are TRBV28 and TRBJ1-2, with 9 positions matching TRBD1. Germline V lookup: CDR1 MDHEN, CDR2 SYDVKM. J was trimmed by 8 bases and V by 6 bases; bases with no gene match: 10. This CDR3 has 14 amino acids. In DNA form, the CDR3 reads TGTGCCAGCAGACTCGACAGGGGGACGAGCGGCTACACCTTC. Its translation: CASRLDRGTSGYTF.

DNA for the CDR3: TGTGCCAGCAGCGTATCCAAAGGGGGGGCCAACGTCCTGACTTTC. Translating it yields CASSVSKGGANVLTF. The chain couples TRBV9 to TRBJ2-6; D ambiguous. Trimming took 1 base from V and 4 from J, leaving 9 bases between them. Germline V gives CDR1 SGDLS, CDR2 YYNGEE. This CDR3 is 15 amino acids long.

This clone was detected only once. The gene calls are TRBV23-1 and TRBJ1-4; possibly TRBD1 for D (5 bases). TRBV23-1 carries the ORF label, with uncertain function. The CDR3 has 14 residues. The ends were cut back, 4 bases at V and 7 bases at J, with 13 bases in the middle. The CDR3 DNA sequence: TGCGCCAGCAGTCCGGGGGTGCGAAGTGAAAAACTGTTTTTT. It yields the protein CASSPGVRSEKLFF.

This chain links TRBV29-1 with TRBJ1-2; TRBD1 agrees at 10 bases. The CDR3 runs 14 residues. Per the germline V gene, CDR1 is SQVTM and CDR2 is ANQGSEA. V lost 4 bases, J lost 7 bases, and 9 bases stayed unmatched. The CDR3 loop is CSVADRGRGRGYTF. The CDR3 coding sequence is TGCAGCGTTGCTGACAGGGGGCGAGGTCGTGGCTACACCTTC. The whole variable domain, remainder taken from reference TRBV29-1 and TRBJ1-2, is SAVISQKPSRDICQRGTSLTIQCQVDSQVTMMFWYRQQPGQSLTLIATANQGSEATYESGFVIDKFPISRPNLTFSTLTVSNMSPEDSSIYLCSVADRGRGRGYTFGSGTRLTVV.

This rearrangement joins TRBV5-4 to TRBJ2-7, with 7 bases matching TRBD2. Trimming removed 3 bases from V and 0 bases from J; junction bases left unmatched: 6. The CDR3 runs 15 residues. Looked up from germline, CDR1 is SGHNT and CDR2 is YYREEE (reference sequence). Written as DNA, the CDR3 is TGTGCCAGCAGCTACCTAGGCGGGAGCTCCTACGAGCAGTACTTC. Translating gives CASSYLGGSSYEQYF.